These 26 T cell receptor beta chains were sequenced from one sample in a study of blood T cell repertoires in COVID-19. Using immunoSEQ multiplex PCR, the repertoire was profiled, and TCRdb retains in-frame clones only, with some absent. The sample shows about 440,000 clones, about 90% of them seen only once. The source material was PBMCs or T cells enriched from blood (not recorded which). The receptor source for this set is a man aged 18 to 35 who had recovered from COVID-19.

The rearrangement uses TRBV28 and TRBJ2-1; TRBD2 aligns across 11 bases. With V trimmed by 6 bases and J by 8 bases, 6 bases remained unmatched. The CDR3 sequence is 14 residues long. Per germline, CDR1 MDHEN and CDR2 SYDVKM. The CDR3 DNA is TGTGCCAGCAGCGGGACTAGCGGCATCGATGAGCAGTTCTTC. This sequence encodes CASSGTSGIDEQFF.

V gene TRBV27 combines with J gene TRBJ1-6; 7 nucleotides match TRBD1. The trim removed 4 bases at V and 4 bases at J, leaving 13 bases unmatched. Germline CDR1 and CDR2: MNHEY and SMNVEV (reference sequence). The CDR3 extends over 18 amino acids. The CDR3, as DNA: TGTGCCAGCAGTTCACTTCCAATTACAGGGGCTTATAATTCACCCCTCCACTTT. This translates into CASSSLPITGAYNSPLHF.

The J gene is TRBJ1-1, the V gene TRBV4-1; no firm D call. Germline V lookup: CDR1 MGHRA, CDR2 YSYEKL. V lost 2 bases, J lost 7 bases, and 17 bases lay in between. The CDR3 has 15 amino acids. CDR3 bases: TGCGCCAGCAGCCAACCCGGACTCGCCGGTGGTGAAGCTTTCTTT. It translates to CASSQPGLAGGEAFF.

To note about this clone: The sample contains more than one DNA sequence encoding this CDR3. The CDR3 region has the DNA TGTGCCAGCAGCCTAGGAGGAGGTACTGAAGCTTTCTTT. Encoded protein: CASSLGGGTEAFF. V and J are TRBV7-3 and TRBJ1-1; D is unresolved. Trimming stripped 5 bases from V and 5 bases from J, with 12 bases between. Germline values: CDR1 SGHTA, CDR2 FQGTGA. CDR3 length: 13 residues.

The chain couples TRBV7-9 to TRBJ1-5; 8 nucleotides line up with TRBD1. The junction had 7 bases not matched to a gene; V was cut back by 5 bases and J by 4 bases. The CDR3 runs to 15 residues. CDR1 is SEHNR, CDR2 FQNEAQ, per germline (reference sequence). CDR3: CASSPQGDRNQPQHF. DNA of the CDR3: TGTGCCAGCAGCCCTCAGGGGGACAGGAATCAGCCCCAGCATTTT. Full variable domain (remainder filled in from reference TRBV7-9 and TRBJ1-5): DTGVSQNPRHKITKRGQNVTFRCDPISEHNRLYWYRQTLGQGPEFLTYFQNEAQLEKSRLLSDRFSAERPKGSFSTLEIQRTEQGDSAMYLCASSPQGDRNQPQHFGDGTRLSIL.

The V gene is TRBV30, the J gene TRBJ1-4; TRBD1 is a possible D gene (6 bases). The CDR3 is 12 amino acids. Germline values: CDR1 GTSNPN, CDR2 SVGIG (reference sequence). Deletions cut 4 bases from V and 5 bases from J, with 8 bases between. CDR3 region: CAWTGENEKLFF. CDR3 DNA sequence: TGTGCCTGGACAGGGGAGAATGAAAAACTGTTTTTT. The variable domain in full, completed from reference TRBV30 and TRBJ1-4, reads SQTIHQWPATLVQPVGSPLSLECTVEGTSNPNLYWYRQAAGRGLQLLFYSVGIGQISSEVPQNLSASRPQDRQFILSSKKLLLSDSGFYLCAWTGENEKLFFGSGTQLSVL.

V and J are TRBV3-1 (or the pseudogene TRBV3-2) and TRBJ2-3; a possible D gene is TRBD2 (7 bases). The germline V gene encodes CDR1 LGHDT and CDR2 YNNKEL (reference sequence). Trimming stripped 2 bases from V and 6 bases from J, with 24 bases between. The CDR3 loop spans 18 amino acids. The CDR3 region has the DNA TGTGCCAGCAGCCAATTTGTAGGCGGGGGCCCCCAGGTGGATACGCAGTATTTT. Protein: CASSQFVGGGPQVDTQYF.

This rearrangement joins TRBV11-2 to TRBJ1-6; TRBD1 matches 9 bases. There are 14 residues in the CDR3. Losses at the gene ends were 5 bases for V and 9 bases for J; bases not matched to a gene: 5. Germline values: CDR1 SGHAT, CDR2 FQNNGV. In DNA, the CDR3 is TGTGCCAGCAGCCCAGGACAGGGGCCTTCACCCCTCCACTTT. Translated: CASSPGQGPSPLHF.

This rearrangement joins TRBV3-1 (or the pseudogene TRBV3-2) to TRBJ1-1; D perhaps matches TRBD1 (5 bases). The CDR3 runs 15 residues. Trimming removed 0 bases from V and 6 bases from J, with 14 bases in between. CDR1 is LGHDT and CDR2 is YNNKEL in the germline V gene (reference sequence). CDR3 DNA sequence: TGTGCCAGCAGCCAAGATCTTGGGGGGTGGGCTGAAGCTTTCTTT. This gives the protein CASSQDLGGWAEAFF.

The rearrangement joins TRBV30 to TRBJ2-2; 9 bases match TRBD2. The CDR3 has 17 residues. The junction had 11 bases not matched to a gene; V was cut back by 0 bases and J by 6 bases. The germline CDR1 and CDR2 sequences are GTSNPN and SVGIG (reference sequence). CDR3 coding DNA: TGTGCCTGGAGTGTTGTAGCGGGAGTTTTAGGAGCCGGGGAGCTGTTTTTT. The encoded protein is CAWSVVAGVLGAGELFF.

V is TRBV28 and J is TRBJ2-3, with D maybe TRBD2 (5 bases). V gave up 6 bases and J gave up 3 bases, with 19 bases separating them. The CDR3 has 16 residues. Germline V CDR1 and CDR2: MDHEN, SYDVKM. CDR3 residues: CASRPTGRPWTDTQYF. The CDR3 bases are TGTGCCAGCAGACCGACGGGAAGACCCTGGACAGATACGCAGTATTTT.

This clone was seen only a few times. The gene calls are TRBV3-1 (or the pseudogene TRBV3-2) and TRBJ1-5; 7 bases map to TRBD1. The CDR3 loop spans 14 amino acids. V lost 5 bases to trimming and J lost 2 bases; unmatched junction nucleotides: 3. Germline lookup yields CDR1 LGHDT and CDR2 YNNKEL (reference sequence). Here the CDR3 reads CASSSGTGNQPQHF. CDR3 in DNA: TGTGCCAGCAGCTCCGGGACAGGCAATCAGCCCCAGCATTTT.

This clone was seen once. J is TRBJ2-7 and V is TRBV2; 9 positions agree with TRBD1. The length of the CDR3 is 17 residues. Germline CDR1 is SNHLY and CDR2 is FYNNEI. The V and J ends lost 5 bases and 2 bases, in that order; junction bases with no gene match: 13. The CDR3 nucleotides read TGTGCCAGCAGTAGGGTGCGTCGGACAGGGGCAACCTACGAGCAGTACTTC. Its protein product is CASSRVRRTGATYEQYF.

The V and J genes are TRBV6-5 and TRBJ2-7, with D possibly being TRBD1 (5 bases). The germline V gene has CDR1 MNHEY and CDR2 SVGAGI. Trimming took 5 bases from V and 4 from J, leaving 12 bases between them. The CDR3 consists of 13 residues. The CDR3 spells CASSIDWTYEQYF. For the CDR3, the DNA is TGTGCCAGCAGTATCGACTGGACATACGAGCAGTACTTC.

The chain carries TRBV2 and TRBJ1-1; D not certain. The V and J ends lost 8 bases and 11 bases respectively, with 9 bases between them. Looked up from germline, CDR1 is SNHLY and CDR2 is FYNNEI. The CDR3 contains 9 residues. The CDR3 nucleotides are TGTGCCAGCCATTATGAGGCTTTCTTT. This translates into CASHYEAFF.

The chain is built from TRBV2 and TRBJ1-6; no definite D call. V was pared by 6 bases and J by 3 bases, with 15 bases between. The CDR3 is 16 residues long. Per germline, CDR1 SNHLY and CDR2 FYNNEI. CDR3 bases: TGTGCCAGCAGCAAAGAAAACACCTTCTATAATTCACCCCTCCACTTT. Its protein is CASSKENTFYNSPLHF. Full variable domain (missing parts from reference TRBV2 and TRBJ1-6): EPEVTQTPSHQVTQMGQEVILRCVPISNHLYFYWYRQILGQKVEFLVSFYNNEISEKSEIFDDQFSVERPDGSNFTLKIRSTKLEDSAMYFCASSKENTFYNSPLHFGNGTRLTVT.

This clone was detected only a few times. The chain recombines TRBV6-1 with TRBJ2-7; 7 bases map to TRBD2. The trim removed 0 bases at V and 5 bases at J, leaving 22 bases unmatched. This CDR3 contains 20 residues. The germline V gene has CDR1 MNHNS and CDR2 SASEGT. The CDR3, as DNA: TGTGCCAGCAGTGAAGCCAGAGCGGGGTTAGTCATCTGGGGTGGGCACGAGCAGTACTTC. The encoded protein is CASSEARAGLVIWGGHEQYF.

This rearrangement joins TRBV6-1 to TRBJ1-3, with 8 bases that match TRBD1. After removal of 3 bases from V and 3 bases from J, the junction contained 4 bases not matched to a gene. The CDR3 length is 15 residues. From germline, CDR1 is MNHNS and CDR2 SASEGT. The CDR3, as DNA: TGTGCCAGCAGTGACAGGGGGCGAGGTGGAAACACCATATATTTT. Its translation: CASSDRGRGGNTIYF.

The gene calls are TRBV4-1 and TRBJ1-5; 7 bases are a match to TRBD1. After removal of 0 bases from V and 6 bases from J, the junction contained 11 bases not matched to a gene. CDR1 is MGHRA, CDR2 YSYEKL, per germline. CDR3 size: 17 residues. The CDR3 here is CASSQDWAAGGIQPQHF. The CDR3 coding sequence is TGCGCCAGCAGCCAAGATTGGGCCGCAGGGGGAATTCAGCCCCAGCATTTT.

The V call is TRBV10-1, the J call TRBJ2-5; D is unclear. CDR1 and CDR2 (germline): WNHNN, SYGVQD (reference sequence). The CDR3 consists of 12 residues. V lost 5 bases and J 4 bases, leaving 8 bases between the germline ends. For the CDR3, the DNA is TGCGCCAGCAGTTTTGCCGGAGAGACCCAGTACTTC. Translating it yields CASSFAGETQYF.

The chain couples TRBV4-1 to TRBJ1-2; TRBD1 aligns across 8 bases. Germline CDR1 reads MGHRA; CDR2 reads YSYEKL. The CDR3 runs to 17 residues. V shed 4 bases and J 3 bases; nucleotides not matched to a gene: 13. CDR3 bases: TGCGCCAGCAGCCGATTCACGGACAGGGCCGAAGACTATGGCTACACCTTC. Translating it yields CASSRFTDRAEDYGYTF.

The J gene is TRBJ2-7, the V gene TRBV29-1; 9 bases align to TRBD2. The germline CDR1 and CDR2 sequences are SQVTM and ANQGSEA. The CDR3 extends over 14 amino acids. V lost 5 bases, J lost 2 bases, and 7 bases stayed unmatched. DNA of the CDR3: TGCAGCGTTTGCCTAGCGGGACGGGCCTACGAGCAGTACTTC. Translation: CSVCLAGRAYEQYF.

This clone showed up just once. This rearrangement joins TRBV19 to TRBJ2-5; a weak D match, TRBD1 (6 bases). The CDR3 length is 15 residues. Germline CDR1 reads LNHDA; CDR2 reads SQIVND (reference sequence). Trimming removed 7 bases from V and 5 bases from J, with 20 bases in between. The CDR3 region is CASTPASGTLETQYF. CDR3 nucleotides: TGTGCCAGTACTCCAGCGTCCGGGACACTCGAGACCCAGTACTTC.

In its sample, this clone was seen a few times. This sequence joins TRBV6-2 or TRBV6-3 and TRBJ2-7; TRBD1 matches at 9 bases. CDR1 is MNHEY, CDR2 SVGEGT, per germline. J lost 3 bases, V lost 2 bases, and 2 bases had no gene match. The CDR3 spans 14 residues. The chain's CDR3 is CASSYETGGYEQYF. The DNA of the CDR3 is TGTGCCAGCAGTTACGAGACAGGGGGCTACGAGCAGTACTTC.

The rearrangement joins TRBV7-9 to TRBJ1-4; D is perhaps TRBD1 (6 bases). Trimming removed 4 bases from V and 6 bases from J, with 21 bases in between. The length of the CDR3 is 17 residues. From germline, CDR1 is SEHNR and CDR2 FQNEAQ (reference sequence). This chain's CDR3 is CASSSSSQGIAYEKLFF. The DNA for the CDR3 is TGTGCCAGCAGCTCATCCTCCCAGGGGATCGCTTATGAAAAACTGTTTTTT.

V and J are TRBV18 and TRBJ1-2; possible D gene TRBD1, 5 bases. The ends were cut back, 0 bases at V and 0 bases at J, with 14 bases in the middle. The CDR3 consists of 17 residues. Germline-derived CDR1 and CDR2 are KGHSH and LQKENI. This CDR3 is CASSPPLVGGANYGYTF. In nucleotides, the CDR3 is TGTGCCAGCTCACCACCCCTGGTCGGAGGGGCTAACTATGGCTACACCTTC.